The 21 T cell receptor beta chains listed next were all sequenced from one sample in a study of blood T cell repertoires in COVID-19. Clones were read by immunoSEQ multiplex PCR, and TCRdb kept only the in-frame ones, dropping some. Among approximately 210,000 clones listed, about 90% were seen once. Sequencing was performed on peripheral blood. The source is a man between 25 and 39 years old with acute or convalescent COVID-19.

CDR3 coding DNA: TGTGCCAGCTCACCTCTGAAGACAGGTAACACAGATACGCAGTATTTT. Residues: CASSPLKTGNTDTQYF. The chain links TRBV18 to TRBJ2-3, with D tentatively TRBD1 (6 bases). The germline CDR1 and CDR2 sequences are KGHSH and LQKENI. V shed 3 bases and J shed 2 bases, with 15 bases lying between them. The CDR3 runs 16 residues.

The gene calls are TRBV19 and TRBJ1-1, with TRBD1 matching over 7 bases. The CDR3 extends over 14 amino acids. The germline V gene encodes CDR1 LNHDA and CDR2 SQIVND (reference sequence). The V gene end was trimmed by 5 bases and the J gene end by 2 bases; junction bases not matched to a gene: 5. CDR3 DNA: TGTGCCAGTAGTTTTCGACAGGGTAACACTGAAGCTTTCTTT. It translates to CASSFRQGNTEAFF.

This clone was detected only a few times. V is TRBV30 and J is TRBJ2-1; a weak D match, TRBD2 (5 bases). The CDR3 sequence is 15 residues long. Germline CDR1 reads GTSNPN; CDR2 reads SVGIG (reference sequence). The germline V and J ends were trimmed by 3 bases and 0 bases, with 12 bases remaining between them. This CDR3 is CAWRAGPSSYNEQFF. The DNA of the CDR3 is TGTGCCTGGAGGGCGGGTCCCAGCTCCTACAATGAGCAGTTCTTC. Variable domain in full (rest from reference TRBV30 and TRBJ2-1): SQTIHQWPATLVQPVGSPLSLECTVEGTSNPNLYWYRQAAGRGLQLLFYSVGIGQISSEVPQNLSASRPQDRQFILSSKKLLLSDSGFYLCAWRAGPSSYNEQFFGPGTRLTVL.

V usage is TRBV29-1 and J usage is TRBJ2-3, with D possibly matching TRBD1 (6 bases). CDR3 length: 14 amino acids. V was clipped by 7 bases and J by 8 bases, with 22 bases between them. The V gene's germline CDR1 is SQVTM and CDR2 ANQGSEA. The CDR3 loop reads CSAANPTGLTTQYF. The CDR3, as DNA: TGCAGCGCCGCGAACCCCACAGGGCTTACTACGCAGTATTTT.

The gene calls are TRBV27 and TRBJ2-7; 8 positions match TRBD2. The CDR3 has 12 amino acids. After removal of 8 bases from V and 4 bases from J, the junction contained 4 bases not matched to a gene. Germline CDR1 is MNHEY and CDR2 is SMNVEV (reference sequence). CDR3 sequence reads: CASGTRLYEQYF. Here the CDR3 DNA reads TGTGCCAGCGGGACTAGGCTATACGAGCAGTACTTC.

The chain has TRBV4-1 and TRBJ1-1, with D possibly matching TRBD1 (5 bases). The CDR3 has 16 amino acids. CDR1 is MGHRA, CDR2 YSYEKL, per germline. V was shortened by 1 base and J by 4 bases, with 16 bases between the two germline ends. This CDR3 is CASSQAPHQGTTEAFF. The CDR3 bases are TGCGCCAGCAGCCAAGCCCCTCACCAGGGTACCACTGAAGCTTTCTTT.

This chain uses TRBV2 with TRBJ1-1, with D perhaps TRBD1 (6 bases). V was pared by 3 bases and J by 0 bases, with 14 bases between. CDR1 is SNHLY and CDR2 is FYNNEI in the germline V gene. This CDR3 has 16 amino acids. For the CDR3, the DNA is TGTGCCAGCAGTGAGTCCCCGGGACACTTGAACACTGAAGCTTTCTTT. Amino acid sequence: CASSESPGHLNTEAFF.

This clone was seen once. The chain recombines TRBV29-1 with TRBJ1-1, with D possibly TRBD1 on 6 matching bases. V lost 1 base and J lost 8, with 11 bases in between. The CDR3 has 12 amino acids. The germline V gene encodes CDR1 SQVTM and CDR2 ANQGSEA. The CDR3 DNA follows: TGCAGCGTTGAAGGTCTCGGGACAGAAGCTTTCTTT. Its protein product is CSVEGLGTEAFF.

The chain is built from TRBV3-1 (or the pseudogene TRBV3-2) and TRBJ2-1; TRBD1 matches 7 bases. The CDR3 spans 14 residues. Germline CDR1 and CDR2: LGHDT and YNNKEL (reference sequence). The V gene end was trimmed by 2 bases and the J gene end by 6 bases; junction bases not matched to a gene: 4. In nucleotides, the CDR3 is TGTGCCAGCAGCCAACCTGACAGGGTCAATGAGCAGTTCTTC. This translates into CASSQPDRVNEQFF.

This chain links TRBV28 with TRBJ2-2; weak D call: TRBD2 (5 bases). Per the germline V gene, CDR1 is MDHEN and CDR2 is SYDVKM. Trimming left V 5 bases short and J 1 base short, with 14 bases between. This CDR3 is 16 amino acids long. CDR3 DNA sequence: TGTGCCAGCAGTGGACGGGGAGCTGGGAACACCGGGGAGCTGTTTTTT. Translated: CASSGRGAGNTGELFF.

V gene TRBV5-1 combines with J gene TRBJ1-4, with D possibly matching TRBD1 (6 bases). This CDR3 is 14 amino acids long. Trimming took 0 bases from V and 8 from J, leaving 11 bases between them. Germline CDR1 reads SGHRS; CDR2 reads YFSETQ. DNA for the CDR3: TGCGCCAGCAGCTTGGACAGGGAAGGAGAAAAACTGTTTTTT. It codes for CASSLDREGEKLFF.

The chain couples TRBV18 to TRBJ2-1, with a weak D call TRBD1 (5 bases). Germline CDR1 KGHSH, CDR2 LQKENI. V was trimmed by 3 bases and J by 4 bases, leaving 10 bases between them. The CDR3 is 14 residues long. CDR3 region: CASSPQTGYNEQFF. For the CDR3, the DNA is TGTGCCAGCTCACCGCAAACAGGATACAATGAGCAGTTCTTC.

The J gene is TRBJ2-1, the V gene TRBV24-1; perhaps TRBD2 as D (6 bases). CDR1 and CDR2 (germline): KGHDR, SFDVKD. The CDR3 runs to 15 residues. Trimming pared 9 bases from V and 3 bases from J, leaving 17 bases between. CDR3 bases: TGTGCCACCGGGGGGTTAAAGGGGATCTACAATGAGCAGTTCTTC. It yields the protein CATGGLKGIYNEQFF.

The CDR3: CASSDRAGVSDTQYF. CDR3 nucleotide sequence: TGTGCCAGCAGTGACCGGGCGGGGGTCTCAGATACGCAGTATTTT. The rearrangement uses TRBV6-4 and TRBJ2-3, with 7 positions matching TRBD2. CDR1 is MRHNA, CDR2 SNTAGT, per germline. The junction had 6 bases not matched to a gene; V was cut back by 2 bases and J by 4 bases. The CDR3 is made up of 15 amino acids.

V usage is TRBV30 and J usage is TRBJ2-3, with TRBD2 identical over 11 bases. The CDR3 runs 14 residues. Looked up from germline, CDR1 is GTSNPN and CDR2 is SVGIG (reference sequence). The ends lost 4 bases at V and 8 bases at J; junction bases unmatched: 8. This chain's CDR3 is CAWKYSGGAPTQYF. The CDR3 DNA reads as TGTGCCTGGAAATATAGCGGGGGGGCCCCTACGCAGTATTTT.

The chain carries TRBV9 and TRBJ2-1, with 11 bases identical to TRBD2. Trimming at V came to 3 bases and at J to 5 bases, leaving 4 bases not matched to a gene. The CDR3 covers 15 residues. The germline CDR1 and CDR2 sequences are SGDLS and YYNGEE. CDR3 loop: CASSETSGAHNEQFF. The CDR3 DNA is TGTGCCAGCAGCGAGACTAGCGGGGCTCACAATGAGCAGTTCTTC.

J is TRBJ2-5 and V is TRBV5-4; 11 bases match TRBD1. Germline CDR1 is SGHNT and CDR2 is YYREEE (reference sequence). The CDR3 extends over 15 amino acids. Losses at the gene ends were 0 bases for V and 4 bases for J; bases not matched to a gene: 2. The DNA of the CDR3 is TGTGCCAGCAGCTTGGGTGGGACAGGGGGAGAGACCCAGTACTTC. Translation: CASSLGGTGGETQYF.

The rearrangement uses TRBV7-3 and TRBJ2-3, with 8 bases fitting TRBD2. The CDR3 loop spans 15 amino acids. V was clipped by 3 bases and J by 2 bases; unmatched bases: 4. CDR1 and CDR2 (germline): SGHTA, FQGTGA. Here the CDR3 reads CASSFREGPTDTQYF. DNA for the CDR3: TGTGCCAGCAGCTTTCGGGAGGGCCCCACAGATACGCAGTATTTT.

The rearrangement uses TRBV2 and TRBJ2-7; 9 bases match TRBD2. Germline values: CDR1 SNHLY, CDR2 FYNNEI. CDR3 length equals 14 residues. Trimming cost V 4 bases and J 6 bases; bases outside gene matches: 7. CDR3 coding DNA: TGTGCCAGCAGTGGGACTAGCGCTCTGCCCGAGCAGTACTTC. Translated, it gives CASSGTSALPEQYF.

The chain carries TRBV25-1 and TRBJ1-2; 8 positions agree with TRBD1. The junction had 5 bases not matched to a gene; V was cut back by 10 bases and J by 4 bases. The CDR3 consists of 12 residues. Germline CDR1 reads MGHDK; CDR2 reads SYGVNS. The CDR3 DNA sequence: TGTGCCACCTCGACAGGGGTCTATGGCTACACCTTC. This encodes CATSTGVYGYTF.

This clone came up a few times. The V call is TRBV6-6, the J call TRBJ2-2; 8 bases match TRBD1. The CDR3 spans 15 residues. J gave up 4 bases and V 4 bases, and 5 bases lay outside the gene matches. CDR1 and CDR2 (germline): MNHNY, SVGAGI (reference sequence). CDR3 nucleotide sequence: TGTGCCAGCAGTTTCGGACAGGGCCCCACCGGGGAGCTGTTTTTT. Encoded protein: CASSFGQGPTGELFF.